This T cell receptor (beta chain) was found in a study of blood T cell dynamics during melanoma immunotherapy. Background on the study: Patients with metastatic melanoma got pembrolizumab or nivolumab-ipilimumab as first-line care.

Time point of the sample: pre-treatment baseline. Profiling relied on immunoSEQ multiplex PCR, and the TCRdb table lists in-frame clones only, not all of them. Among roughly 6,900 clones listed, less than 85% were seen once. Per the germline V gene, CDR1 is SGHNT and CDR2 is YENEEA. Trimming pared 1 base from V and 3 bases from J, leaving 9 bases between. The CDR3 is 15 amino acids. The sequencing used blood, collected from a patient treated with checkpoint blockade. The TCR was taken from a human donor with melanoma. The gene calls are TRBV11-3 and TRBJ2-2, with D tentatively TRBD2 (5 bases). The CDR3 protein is CASSLGLADTGELFF. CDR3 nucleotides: TGTGCCAGCAGCTTAGGGCTAGCAGACACCGGGGAGCTGTTTTTT.